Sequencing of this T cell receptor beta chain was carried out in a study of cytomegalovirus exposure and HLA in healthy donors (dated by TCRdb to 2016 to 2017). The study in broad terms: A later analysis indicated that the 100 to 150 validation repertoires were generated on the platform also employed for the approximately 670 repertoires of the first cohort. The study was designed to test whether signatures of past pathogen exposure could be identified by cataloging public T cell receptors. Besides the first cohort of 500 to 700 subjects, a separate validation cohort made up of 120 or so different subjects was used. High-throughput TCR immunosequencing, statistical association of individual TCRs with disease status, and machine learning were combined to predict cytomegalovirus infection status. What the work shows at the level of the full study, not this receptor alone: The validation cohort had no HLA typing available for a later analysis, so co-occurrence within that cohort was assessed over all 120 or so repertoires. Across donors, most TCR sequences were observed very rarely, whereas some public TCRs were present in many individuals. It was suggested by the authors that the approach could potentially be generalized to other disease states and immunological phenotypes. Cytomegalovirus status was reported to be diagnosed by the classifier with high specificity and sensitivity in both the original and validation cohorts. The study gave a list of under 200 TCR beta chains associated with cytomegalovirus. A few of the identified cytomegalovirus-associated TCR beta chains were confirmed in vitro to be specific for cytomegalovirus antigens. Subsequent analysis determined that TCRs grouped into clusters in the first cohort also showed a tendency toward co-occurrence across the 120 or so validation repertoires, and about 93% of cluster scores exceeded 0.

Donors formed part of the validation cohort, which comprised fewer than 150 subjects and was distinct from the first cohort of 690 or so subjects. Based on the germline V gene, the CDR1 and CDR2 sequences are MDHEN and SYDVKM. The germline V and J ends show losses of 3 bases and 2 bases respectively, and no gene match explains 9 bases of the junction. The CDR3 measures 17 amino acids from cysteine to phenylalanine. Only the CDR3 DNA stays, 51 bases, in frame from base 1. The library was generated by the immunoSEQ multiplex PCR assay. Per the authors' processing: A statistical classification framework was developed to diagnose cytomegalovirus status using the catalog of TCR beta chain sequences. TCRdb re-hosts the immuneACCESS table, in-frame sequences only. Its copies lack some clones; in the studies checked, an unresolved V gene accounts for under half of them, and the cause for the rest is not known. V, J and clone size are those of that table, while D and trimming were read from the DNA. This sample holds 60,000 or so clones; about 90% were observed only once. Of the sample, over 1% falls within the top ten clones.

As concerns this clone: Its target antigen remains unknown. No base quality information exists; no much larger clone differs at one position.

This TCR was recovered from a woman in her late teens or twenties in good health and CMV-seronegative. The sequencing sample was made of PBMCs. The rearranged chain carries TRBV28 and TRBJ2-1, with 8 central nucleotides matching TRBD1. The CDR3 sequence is CASSLGRGRDPYNEQFF. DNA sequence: TGTGCCAGCAGTTTGGGCAGGGGGCGAGACCCCTACAATGAGCAGTTCTTC. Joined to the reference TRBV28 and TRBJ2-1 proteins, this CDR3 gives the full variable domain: DVKVTQSSRYLVKRTGEKVFLECVQDMDHENMFWYRQDPGLGLRLIYFSYDVKMKEKGDIPEGYSVSREKKERFSLILESASTNQTSMYLCASSLGRGRDPYNEQFFGPGTRLTVL.